This TCR beta chain was identified in a study of blood T cell repertoires in COVID-19. Original processing notes: Estimated nucleated cell counts came from reference gene primer amplification. Clones were read by immunoSEQ multiplex PCR, and TCRdb kept only the in-frame ones, dropping some. That table is the source of V, J and clone size, and D and trimming were worked out from the DNA. The sample lists roughly 190,000 clones, around nine tenths occurring once. The CDR3 has 15 residues. Between the trimmed V and J ends, which lost 3 bases and 0 bases, there was a span of 11 bases. Germline V gene lookup returns CDR1 LGHNA and CDR2 YNFKEQ.

Sequencing was done on a sample of peripheral blood. This clonotype was sampled from a man aged 55 to 69 with active or convalescent COVID-19. The chain uses TRBV4-2 and TRBJ1-1; D is unclear. Here the CDR3 reads CASSQDRHMNTEAFF. As DNA, the CDR3 is TGTGCCAGCAGCCAGGATCGACACATGAACACTGAAGCTTTCTTT.